The rows below give T cell receptor beta chains drawn from one sample of a study of blood T cell repertoires in COVID-19. The repertoire was sequenced with immunoSEQ multiplex PCR; TCRdb's copy has only in-frame clones and lacks some. The data show around 250,000 clones, roughly 80% seen once. What was sequenced was peripheral blood. The source of these receptors is a woman aged 18-29 years with acute or convalescent COVID-19. The CDR3 runs from the conserved cysteine through the conserved F or W. Each record gives: D gene, J gene, V gene, clone size, CDR3 protein, CDR3 DNA. D genes are given only for firm matches. Rows may omit the clone size; those that give it use once, few, many or a size class.

d_gene: TRBD1
j_gene: TRBJ1-1
v_gene: TRBV19
abundance: -
CDR3aa: CASSIGQGPNTEAFF
CDR3nt: TGTGCCAGTAGTATAGGACAGGGACCGAACACTGAAGCTTTCTTT

d_gene: TRBD1
j_gene: TRBJ1-4
v_gene: TRBV9
abundance: -
CDR3aa: CASSVGTGGREKLFF
CDR3nt: TGTGCCAGCAGCGTAGGGACAGGGGGCCGGGAAAAACTGTTTTTT

d_gene: TRBD2
j_gene: TRBJ2-3
v_gene: TRBV5-4
abundance: once
CDR3aa: CASSQGFSRGATKDTQYF
CDR3nt: TGTGCCAGCAGCCAGGGGTTCTCGCGGGGGGCGACTAAGGATACGCAGTATTTT

d_gene: TRBD1
j_gene: TRBJ1-2
v_gene: TRBV19
abundance: few
CDR3aa: CASSNLPGQGHGYTF
CDR3nt: TGTGCCAGTAGTAATTTGCCGGGACAGGGGCATGGCTACACCTTC

d_gene: -
j_gene: TRBJ1-1
v_gene: TRBV6-5
abundance: -
CDR3aa: CASSPPSTVGTEAFF
CDR3nt: TGTGCCAGCAGTCCCCCCAGCACAGTGGGCACTGAAGCTTTCTTT

d_gene: -
j_gene: TRBJ1-4
v_gene: TRBV5-1
abundance: few
CDR3aa: CASSLGTGVEDTEKLFF
CDR3nt: TGCGCCAGCAGCTTAGGGACGGGGGTTGAGGATACCGAAAAACTGTTTTTT

d_gene: TRBD2
j_gene: TRBJ2-7
v_gene: TRBV7-2
abundance: -
CDR3aa: CASSTGLAGVYEQYF
CDR3nt: TGTGCCAGCAGCACGGGACTAGCGGGAGTCTACGAGCAGTACTTC

d_gene: -
j_gene: TRBJ1-2
v_gene: TRBV5-1
abundance: once
CDR3aa: CASSSGIKTVADYGYTF
CDR3nt: TGCGCCAGCAGCTCCGGAATAAAGACAGTCGCGGACTATGGCTACACCTTC

d_gene: -
j_gene: TRBJ2-6
v_gene: TRBV28
abundance: -
CDR3aa: CASSLALLDSGANVLTF
CDR3nt: TGTGCCAGCAGTTTGGCCCTTTTAGACTCCGGGGCCAACGTCCTGACTTTC

d_gene: TRBD1
j_gene: TRBJ2-1
v_gene: TRBV28
abundance: -
CDR3aa: CASATGASYNEQFF
CDR3nt: TGTGCCAGCGCGACAGGGGCGTCCTACAATGAGCAGTTCTTC

d_gene: -
j_gene: TRBJ2-5
v_gene: TRBV6-6
abundance: -
CDR3aa: CASNWDIQETQYF
CDR3nt: TGTGCCAGCAACTGGGACATTCAAGAGACCCAGTACTTC

d_gene: TRBD1
j_gene: TRBJ2-2
v_gene: TRBV5-1
abundance: once
CDR3aa: CASSPDRRGELFF
CDR3nt: TGCGCCAGCAGCCCGGACAGGCGCGGGGAGCTGTTTTTT

d_gene: TRBD1
j_gene: TRBJ1-5
v_gene: TRBV28
abundance: -
CDR3aa: CASKYTGGSNQPQHF
CDR3nt: TGTGCCAGCAAATATACAGGGGGTAGCAATCAGCCCCAGCATTTT

d_gene: -
j_gene: TRBJ2-1
v_gene: TRBV4-1
abundance: once
CDR3aa: CASSQVTPPPPGDNEQFF
CDR3nt: TGCGCCAGCAGCCAAGTTACTCCACCACCGCCCGGGGACAATGAGCAGTTCTTC

d_gene: -
j_gene: TRBJ2-7
v_gene: TRBV19
abundance: -
CDR3aa: CASSATVSYEQYF
CDR3nt: TGTGCCAGTAGTGCGACAGTTTCCTACGAGCAGTACTTC

d_gene: TRBD2
j_gene: TRBJ2-3
v_gene: TRBV5-1
abundance: -
CDR3aa: CASSLGASGRTDTQYF
CDR3nt: TGCGCCAGCAGCTTGGGTGCTAGCGGGAGAACAGATACGCAGTATTTT

d_gene: -
j_gene: TRBJ1-4
v_gene: TRBV30
abundance: -
CDR3aa: CAWSVFSGGDEKLFF
CDR3nt: TGTGCCTGGAGTGTATTCTCGGGGGGAGATGAAAAACTGTTTTTT

d_gene: -
j_gene: TRBJ1-1
v_gene: TRBV9
abundance: -
CDR3aa: CASSVALNTEAFF
CDR3nt: TGTGCCAGCAGCGTAGCTCTGAACACTGAAGCTTTCTTT

d_gene: -
j_gene: TRBJ2-1
v_gene: TRBV9
abundance: -
CDR3aa: CASSVIGGEQFF
CDR3nt: TGTGCCAGCAGCGTAATCGGGGGTGAGCAGTTCTTC

d_gene: TRBD2
j_gene: TRBJ2-7
v_gene: TRBV27
abundance: -
CDR3aa: CASSLSTGGIYEQYF
CDR3nt: TGTGCCAGCAGTTTATCGACGGGGGGAATTTACGAGCAGTACTTC

d_gene: TRBD2
j_gene: TRBJ2-3
v_gene: TRBV7-9
abundance: -
CDR3aa: CASSVGTSGSKDTQYF
CDR3nt: TGTGCCAGCAGCGTGGGGACTAGCGGGAGTAAAGATACGCAGTATTTT

d_gene: -
j_gene: TRBJ1-3
v_gene: TRBV4-2
abundance: -
CDR3aa: CASSKGGPSSGNTIYF
CDR3nt: TGTGCCAGCAGCAAAGGGGGGCCAAGCTCTGGAAACACCATATATTTT

d_gene: -
j_gene: TRBJ2-7
v_gene: TRBV6-1
abundance: -
CDR3aa: CASSEVSGYEQYF
CDR3nt: TGTGCCAGCAGTGAAGTATCGGGGTACGAGCAGTACTTC

d_gene: TRBD2
j_gene: TRBJ2-3
v_gene: TRBV7-2
abundance: -
CDR3aa: CASSLAGTRGSTDTQYF
CDR3nt: TGTGCCAGCAGCTTAGCGGGGACTAGGGGTAGCACAGATACGCAGTATTTT

d_gene: -
j_gene: TRBJ2-2
v_gene: TRBV4-2
abundance: few
CDR3aa: CASTGREDTGELFF
CDR3nt: TGTGCCAGCACAGGCAGGGAGGACACCGGGGAGCTGTTTTTT

d_gene: -
j_gene: TRBJ1-1
v_gene: TRBV28
abundance: -
CDR3aa: CASSFDSAEAFF
CDR3nt: TGTGCCAGCAGTTTCGACAGCGCTGAAGCTTTCTTT

d_gene: TRBD1
j_gene: TRBJ1-6
v_gene: TRBV6-5
abundance: -
CDR3aa: CASSSPLGTDNSPLHF
CDR3nt: TGTGCCAGCAGTTCACCTCTGGGGACAGATAATTCACCCCTCCACTTT

d_gene: -
j_gene: TRBJ2-1
v_gene: TRBV5-5
abundance: -
CDR3aa: CASSPQGKQFF
CDR3nt: TGTGCCAGCAGCCCACAGGGAAAGCAGTTCTTC

d_gene: -
j_gene: TRBJ2-4
v_gene: TRBV28
abundance: -
CDR3aa: CASSLLLFRDTKNIQYF
CDR3nt: TGTGCCAGCAGCCTTCTCCTATTCAGGGATACCAAAAACATTCAGTACTTC

d_gene: -
j_gene: TRBJ2-3
v_gene: TRBV23-1
abundance: many
CDR3aa: CASSPQTTGGTDTQYF
CDR3nt: TGCGCCAGCAGTCCCCAGACCACTGGCGGGACAGATACGCAGTATTTT

d_gene: TRBD2
j_gene: TRBJ2-3
v_gene: TRBV10-3
abundance: -
CDR3aa: CAISESNGRGTDTQYF
CDR3nt: TGTGCCATCAGTGAGTCGAACGGGAGGGGGACAGATACGCAGTATTTT

d_gene: TRBD1
j_gene: TRBJ1-2
v_gene: TRBV6-1
abundance: -
CDR3aa: CASSEAQGWDGYTF
CDR3nt: TGTGCCAGCAGTGAGGCACAGGGGTGGGATGGCTACACCTTC

d_gene: -
j_gene: TRBJ2-7
v_gene: TRBV24-1
abundance: -
CDR3aa: CATSDQTGEQYF
CDR3nt: TGTGCCACCAGTGACCAGACAGGCGAGCAGTACTTC

d_gene: -
j_gene: TRBJ2-7
v_gene: TRBV7-6
abundance: -
CDR3aa: CASSLALANSYEQYF
CDR3nt: TGTGCCAGCAGCTTAGCACTAGCCAACTCCTACGAGCAGTACTTC

d_gene: -
j_gene: TRBJ1-1
v_gene: TRBV7-2
abundance: -
CDR3aa: CASSFRTAEAFF
CDR3nt: TGTGCCAGCAGCTTTCGAACAGCTGAAGCTTTCTTT

d_gene: TRBD2
j_gene: TRBJ2-2
v_gene: TRBV6-2/TRBV6-3
abundance: -
CDR3aa: CASSPQRGSNTGELFF
CDR3nt: TGTGCCAGCAGCCCCCAGCGGGGTTCGAACACCGGGGAGCTGTTTTTT

d_gene: TRBD1
j_gene: TRBJ2-7
v_gene: TRBV19
abundance: few
CDR3aa: CASSRTPGQGADEQYF
CDR3nt: TGTGCCAGTAGTAGAACACCGGGACAGGGGGCTGACGAGCAGTACTTC

d_gene: TRBD1
j_gene: TRBJ2-7
v_gene: TRBV29-1
abundance: -
CDR3aa: CSAETSGQGVNEQYF
CDR3nt: TGCAGCGCCGAGACTTCTGGACAGGGAGTAAACGAGCAGTACTTC

d_gene: TRBD2
j_gene: TRBJ2-7
v_gene: TRBV5-1
abundance: once
CDR3aa: CASSFGLAGAYEQYF
CDR3nt: TGCGCCAGCAGCTTCGGGCTAGCGGGAGCCTACGAGCAGTACTTC

d_gene: -
j_gene: TRBJ1-3
v_gene: TRBV12-3/TRBV12-4
abundance: -
CDR3aa: CVTGGVGNTIYF
CDR3nt: TGTGTCACGGGGGGCGTTGGAAACACCATATATTTT

d_gene: TRBD2
j_gene: TRBJ2-1
v_gene: TRBV5-1
abundance: few
CDR3aa: CASSPISGSQNEQFF
CDR3nt: TGCGCCAGCAGCCCGATTAGCGGGAGCCAAAATGAGCAGTTCTTC

d_gene: TRBD1
j_gene: TRBJ2-1
v_gene: TRBV29-1
abundance: -
CDR3aa: CSVEGPGQGAHEQFF
CDR3nt: TGCAGCGTTGAAGGCCCGGGACAGGGGGCCCATGAGCAGTTCTTC

d_gene: -
j_gene: TRBJ2-2
v_gene: TRBV10-1
abundance: -
CDR3aa: CASSECWTVDTGELFF
CDR3nt: TGCGCCAGCAGTGAGTGTTGGACAGTGGACACCGGGGAGCTGTTTTTT

d_gene: -
j_gene: TRBJ2-7
v_gene: TRBV12-3/TRBV12-4
abundance: -
CDR3aa: CASSFLQGTEQYF
CDR3nt: TGTGCCAGCAGTTTCCTACAGGGTACGGAACAGTACTTC

d_gene: TRBD2
j_gene: TRBJ2-1
v_gene: TRBV6-4
abundance: few
CDR3aa: CASSDSIGLAGYNEQFF
CDR3nt: TGTGCCAGCAGTGACTCGATAGGACTAGCGGGCTACAATGAGCAGTTCTTC

d_gene: -
j_gene: TRBJ2-7
v_gene: TRBV5-6
abundance: once
CDR3aa: CASSFSDSLYEQYF
CDR3nt: TGTGCCAGCAGCTTTTCGGACAGCCTCTACGAGCAGTACTTC

d_gene: TRBD1
j_gene: TRBJ1-4
v_gene: TRBV29-1
abundance: few
CDR3aa: CSVGQGDEKLFF
CDR3nt: TGCAGCGTAGGACAGGGGGATGAAAAACTGTTTTTT

d_gene: -
j_gene: TRBJ2-1
v_gene: TRBV7-3
abundance: few
CDR3aa: CASSLSGYYNEQFF
CDR3nt: TGTGCCAGCAGCTTGTCGGGTTACTACAATGAGCAGTTCTTC

d_gene: TRBD1
j_gene: TRBJ1-2
v_gene: TRBV6-5
abundance: -
CDR3aa: CASRRGQAYGYTF
CDR3nt: TGTGCCAGCAGGAGGGGACAGGCCTATGGCTACACCTTC

d_gene: TRBD2
j_gene: TRBJ2-1
v_gene: TRBV13
abundance: -
CDR3aa: CASAGLAALSSYNEQFF
CDR3nt: TGTGCCAGCGCGGGACTAGCGGCCTTGAGCTCCTACAATGAGCAGTTCTTC

d_gene: TRBD2
j_gene: TRBJ2-2
v_gene: TRBV4-3
abundance: -
CDR3aa: CASSQDSSSGRTGELFF
CDR3nt: TGCGCCAGCAGCCAAGATTCTTCTAGCGGGCGCACCGGGGAGCTGTTTTTT